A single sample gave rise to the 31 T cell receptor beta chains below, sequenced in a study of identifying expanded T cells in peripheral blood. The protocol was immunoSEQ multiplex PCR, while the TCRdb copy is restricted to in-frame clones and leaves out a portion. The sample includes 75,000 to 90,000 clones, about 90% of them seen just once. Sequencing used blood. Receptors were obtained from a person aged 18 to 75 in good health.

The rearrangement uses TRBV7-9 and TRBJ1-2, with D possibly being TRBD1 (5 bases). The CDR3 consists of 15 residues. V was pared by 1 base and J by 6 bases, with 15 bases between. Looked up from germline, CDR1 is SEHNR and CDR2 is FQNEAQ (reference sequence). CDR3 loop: CASSLDGKGFDGYTF. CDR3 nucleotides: TGTGCCAGCAGCTTAGACGGGAAGGGGTTTGATGGCTACACCTTC.

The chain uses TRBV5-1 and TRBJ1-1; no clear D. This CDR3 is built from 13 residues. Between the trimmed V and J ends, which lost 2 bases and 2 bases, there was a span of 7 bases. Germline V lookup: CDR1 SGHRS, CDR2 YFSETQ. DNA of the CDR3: TGCGCCAGCAGCTTTGCAGATAACACTGAAGCTTTCTTT. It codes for CASSFADNTEAFF.

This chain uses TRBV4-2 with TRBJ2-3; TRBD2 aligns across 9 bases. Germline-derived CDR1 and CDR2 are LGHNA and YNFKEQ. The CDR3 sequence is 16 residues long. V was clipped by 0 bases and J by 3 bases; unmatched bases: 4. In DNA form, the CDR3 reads TGTGCCAGCAGCCAAGACCCTAGCGGGGCGACAGATACGCAGTATTTT. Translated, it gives CASSQDPSGATDTQYF.

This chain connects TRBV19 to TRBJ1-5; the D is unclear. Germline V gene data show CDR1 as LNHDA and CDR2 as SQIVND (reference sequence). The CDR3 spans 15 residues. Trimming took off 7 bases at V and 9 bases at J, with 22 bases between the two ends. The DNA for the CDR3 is TGTGCCAGTACGGAAGGGAACATCGGGTTTCGGCCCCAGCATTTT. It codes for CASTEGNIGFRPQHF.

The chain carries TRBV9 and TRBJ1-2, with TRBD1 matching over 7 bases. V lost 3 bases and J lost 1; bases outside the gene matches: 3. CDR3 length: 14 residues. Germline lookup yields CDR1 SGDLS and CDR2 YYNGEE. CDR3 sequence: CASSAGTDNYGYTF. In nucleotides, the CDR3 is TGTGCCAGCAGCGCCGGGACAGATAACTATGGCTACACCTTC.

The DNA of the CDR3 is TGTGCCAGCAGCGCTACCGGGACAGGGTGGCCAATATATTTT. Protein product: CASSATGTGWPIYF. V usage is TRBV7-6 and J usage is TRBJ1-3; the match to TRBD1 covers 9 bases. V dropped 5 bases and J dropped 13; count of bases not matched to a gene: 12. The CDR3 has 14 amino acids. The germline gives CDR1 SGHVS, CDR2 FNYEAQ.

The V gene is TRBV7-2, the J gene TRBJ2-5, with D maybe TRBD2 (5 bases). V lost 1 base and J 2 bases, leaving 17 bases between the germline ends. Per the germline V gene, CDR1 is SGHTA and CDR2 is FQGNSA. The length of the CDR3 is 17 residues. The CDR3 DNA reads TGTGCCAGCAGCTTAGGTGGTCGAGGGATGAATCAAGAGACCCAGTACTTC. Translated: CASSLGGRGMNQETQYF.

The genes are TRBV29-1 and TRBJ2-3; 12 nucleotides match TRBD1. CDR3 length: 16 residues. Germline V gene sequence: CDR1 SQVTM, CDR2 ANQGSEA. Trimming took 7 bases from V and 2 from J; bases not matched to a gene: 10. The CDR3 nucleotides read TGCAGCGCCACTAGGGGGACAGGGGGCTCCACAGATACGCAGTATTTT. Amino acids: CSATRGTGGSTDTQYF.

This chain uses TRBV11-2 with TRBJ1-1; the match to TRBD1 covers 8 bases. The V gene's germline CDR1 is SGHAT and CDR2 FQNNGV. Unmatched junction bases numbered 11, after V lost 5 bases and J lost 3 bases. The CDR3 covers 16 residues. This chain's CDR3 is CASSPKIQGVHTEAFF. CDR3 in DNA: TGTGCCAGCAGCCCGAAAATACAGGGGGTCCACACTGAAGCTTTCTTT. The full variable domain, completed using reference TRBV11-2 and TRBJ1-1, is EAGVAQSPRYKIIEKRQSVAFWCNPISGHATLYWYQQILGQGPKLLIQFQNNGVVDDSQLPKDRFSAERLKGVDSTLKIQPAKLEDSAVYLCASSPKIQGVHTEAFFGQGTRLTVV.

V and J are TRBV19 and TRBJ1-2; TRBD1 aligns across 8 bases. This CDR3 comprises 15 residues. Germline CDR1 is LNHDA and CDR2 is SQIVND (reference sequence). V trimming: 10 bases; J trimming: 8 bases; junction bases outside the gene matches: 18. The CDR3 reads CATTGEDRATSGYTF. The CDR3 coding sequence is TGTGCCACCACGGGGGAGGACAGGGCCACAAGCGGCTACACCTTC.

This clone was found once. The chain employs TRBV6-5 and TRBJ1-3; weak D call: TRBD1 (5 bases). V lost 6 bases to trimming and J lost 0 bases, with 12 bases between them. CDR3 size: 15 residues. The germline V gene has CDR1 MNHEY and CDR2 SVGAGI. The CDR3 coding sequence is TGTGCCAGCAGGCCAACAGACAGCTCTGGAAACACCATATATTTT. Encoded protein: CASRPTDSSGNTIYF.

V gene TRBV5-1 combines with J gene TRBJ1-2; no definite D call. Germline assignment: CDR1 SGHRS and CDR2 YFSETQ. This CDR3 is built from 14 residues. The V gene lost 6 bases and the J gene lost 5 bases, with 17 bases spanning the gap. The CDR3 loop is CASNPDGKRYGYTF. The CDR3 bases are TGCGCCAGCAACCCGGACGGAAAACGTTATGGCTACACCTTC.

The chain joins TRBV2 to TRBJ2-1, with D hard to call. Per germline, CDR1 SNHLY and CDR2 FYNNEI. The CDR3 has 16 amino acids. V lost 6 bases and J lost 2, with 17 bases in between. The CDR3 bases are TGTGCCAGCAGGGCCCTCGGGTCTCTTACCTACAATGAGCAGTTCTTC. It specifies CASRALGSLTYNEQFF.

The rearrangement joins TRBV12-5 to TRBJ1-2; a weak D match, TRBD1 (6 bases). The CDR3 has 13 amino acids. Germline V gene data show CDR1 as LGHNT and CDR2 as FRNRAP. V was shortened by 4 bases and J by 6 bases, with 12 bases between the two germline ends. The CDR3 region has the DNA TGTGCTAGTGGTTCCGCAGGGGCACATGGCTACACCTTC. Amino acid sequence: CASGSAGAHGYTF.

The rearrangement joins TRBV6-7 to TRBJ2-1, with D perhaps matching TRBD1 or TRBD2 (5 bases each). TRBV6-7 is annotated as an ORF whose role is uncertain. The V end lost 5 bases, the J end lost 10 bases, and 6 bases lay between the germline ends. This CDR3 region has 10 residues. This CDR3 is CASSRGEQFF. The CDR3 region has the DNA TGTGCCAGCAGTCGGGGCGAGCAGTTCTTC.

The CDR3, as DNA: TGCAGCGTTGAAGCCTCAGTGGGCTACGAGCAGTACTTC. It codes for CSVEASVGYEQYF. The rearrangement joins TRBV29-1 to TRBJ2-7, with unresolved D. Per the germline V gene, CDR1 is SQVTM and CDR2 is ANQGSEA. The CDR3 is 13 amino acids. V was trimmed by 1 base and J by 3 bases, leaving 10 bases between them.

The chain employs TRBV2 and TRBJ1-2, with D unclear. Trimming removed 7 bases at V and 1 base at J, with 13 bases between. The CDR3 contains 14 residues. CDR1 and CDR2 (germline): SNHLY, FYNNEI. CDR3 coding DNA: TGTGCCAGCATTGACACACCGAATAACTATGGCTACACCTTC. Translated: CASIDTPNNYGYTF.

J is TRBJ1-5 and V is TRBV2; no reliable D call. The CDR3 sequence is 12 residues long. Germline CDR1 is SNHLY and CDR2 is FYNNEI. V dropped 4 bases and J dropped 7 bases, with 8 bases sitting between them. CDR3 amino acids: CASSVLGQPQHF. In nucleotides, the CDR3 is TGTGCCAGCAGTGTGTTAGGACAGCCCCAGCATTTT. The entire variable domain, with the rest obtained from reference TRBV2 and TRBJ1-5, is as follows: EPEVTQTPSHQVTQMGQEVILRCVPISNHLYFYWYRQILGQKVEFLVSFYNNEISEKSEIFDDQFSVERPDGSNFTLKIRSTKLEDSAMYFCASSVLGQPQHFGDGTRLSIL.

CDR3 region: CAIRDREYNEQFF. CDR3 DNA: TGTGCCATCAGGGACAGGGAGTACAATGAGCAGTTCTTC. The chain recombines TRBV10-3 with TRBJ2-1; 8 bases agree with TRBD1. Trimming at V came to 6 bases and at J to 4 bases, leaving 2 bases not matched to a gene. The CDR3 has 13 amino acids. Germline V gene sequence: CDR1 ENHRY, CDR2 SYGVKD.

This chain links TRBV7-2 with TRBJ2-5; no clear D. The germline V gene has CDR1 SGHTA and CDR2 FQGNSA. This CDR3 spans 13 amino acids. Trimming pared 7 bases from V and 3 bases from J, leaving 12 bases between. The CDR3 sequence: CASTVGREETQYF. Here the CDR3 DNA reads TGTGCCAGCACCGTGGGAAGGGAAGAGACCCAGTACTTC. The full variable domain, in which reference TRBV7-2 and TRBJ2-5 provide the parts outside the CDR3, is GAGVSQSPSNKVTEKGKDVELRCDPISGHTALYWYRQSLGQGLEFLIYFQGNSAPDKSGLPSDRFSAERTGGSVSTLTIQRTQQEDSAVYLCASTVGREETQYFGPGTRLLVL.

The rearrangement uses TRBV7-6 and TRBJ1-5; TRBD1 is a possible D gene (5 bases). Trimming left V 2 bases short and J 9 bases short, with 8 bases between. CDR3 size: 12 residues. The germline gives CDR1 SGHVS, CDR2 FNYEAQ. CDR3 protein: CASSLWGGPQHF. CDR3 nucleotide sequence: TGTGCCAGCAGCTTATGGGGGGGGCCCCAGCATTTT.

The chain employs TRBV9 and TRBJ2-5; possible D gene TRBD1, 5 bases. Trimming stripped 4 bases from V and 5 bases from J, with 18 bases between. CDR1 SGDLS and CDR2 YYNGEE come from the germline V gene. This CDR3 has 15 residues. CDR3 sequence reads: CASSHRKGVGETQYF. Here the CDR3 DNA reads TGTGCCAGCAGCCACCGAAAAGGGGTAGGGGAGACCCAGTACTTC.

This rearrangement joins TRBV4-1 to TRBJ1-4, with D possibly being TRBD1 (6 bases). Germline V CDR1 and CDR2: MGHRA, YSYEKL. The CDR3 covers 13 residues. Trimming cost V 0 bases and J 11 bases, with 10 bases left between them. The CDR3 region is CASSQEQGWKLFF. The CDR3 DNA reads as TGCGCCAGCAGCCAAGAACAGGGATGGAAACTGTTTTTT.

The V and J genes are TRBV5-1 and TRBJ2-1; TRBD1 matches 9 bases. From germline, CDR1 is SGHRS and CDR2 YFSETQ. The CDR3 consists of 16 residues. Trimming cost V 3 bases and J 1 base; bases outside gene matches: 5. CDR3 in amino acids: CASSSQGAGSYNEQFF. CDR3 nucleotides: TGCGCCAGCAGCTCACAGGGGGCCGGGTCCTACAATGAGCAGTTCTTC.

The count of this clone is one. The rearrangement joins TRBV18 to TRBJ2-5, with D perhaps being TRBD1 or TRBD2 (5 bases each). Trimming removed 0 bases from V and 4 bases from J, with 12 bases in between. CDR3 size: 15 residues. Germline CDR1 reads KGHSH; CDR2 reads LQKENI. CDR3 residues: CASSPPGRGVETQYF. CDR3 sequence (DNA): TGTGCCAGCTCACCACCCGGCCGGGGCGTAGAGACCCAGTACTTC.

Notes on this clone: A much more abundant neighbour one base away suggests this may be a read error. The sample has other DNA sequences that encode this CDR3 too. CDR3 amino acids: CASSIKINYGYTF. CDR3 DNA: TGTGCCAGTAGTATAAAGATAAACTATGGCTACACCTTT. The chain uses TRBV19 and TRBJ1-2, with unresolved D. CDR1 is LNHDA and CDR2 is SQIVND in the germline V gene (reference sequence). The CDR3 sequence is 13 residues long.

For the CDR3, the DNA is TGCAGCGTTGCCTCGACGGGGACAGGGAGTAGCGACACCGGGGAGCTGTTTTTT. It encodes CSVASTGTGSSDTGELFF. V usage is TRBV29-1 and J usage is TRBJ2-2; 9 bases are a match to TRBD1. CDR3 size: 18 residues. Germline values: CDR1 SQVTM, CDR2 ANQGSEA. V trimming: 4 bases; J trimming: 3 bases; junction bases outside the gene matches: 15.

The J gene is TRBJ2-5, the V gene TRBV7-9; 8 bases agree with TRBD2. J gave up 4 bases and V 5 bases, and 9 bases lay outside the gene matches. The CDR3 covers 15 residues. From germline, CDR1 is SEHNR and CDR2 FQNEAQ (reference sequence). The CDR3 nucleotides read TGTGCCAGCAGCCAAGAAAGCGGGAGTATAGAGACCCAGTACTTC. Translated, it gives CASSQESGSIETQYF.

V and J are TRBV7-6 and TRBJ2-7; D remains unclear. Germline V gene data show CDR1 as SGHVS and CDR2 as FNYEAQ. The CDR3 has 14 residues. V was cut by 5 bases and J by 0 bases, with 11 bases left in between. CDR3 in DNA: TGTGCCAGCAGCCCCCGCGGTAGCTCCTACGAGCAGTACTTC. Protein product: CASSPRGSSYEQYF.

The CDR3 coding sequence is TGTGCCAGTAGTCTCCTTCGGTTCTCAAATCAGCCCCAGCATTTT. Translated, it gives CASSLLRFSNQPQHF. The chain couples TRBV19 to TRBJ1-5, with no clear D. This CDR3 region has 15 residues. Germline values: CDR1 LNHDA, CDR2 SQIVND (reference sequence). Trimming cost V 5 bases and J 4 bases, with 15 bases left between them.

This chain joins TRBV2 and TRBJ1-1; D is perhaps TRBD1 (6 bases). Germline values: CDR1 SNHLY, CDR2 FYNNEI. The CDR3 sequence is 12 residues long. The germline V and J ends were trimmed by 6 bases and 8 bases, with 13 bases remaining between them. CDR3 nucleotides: TGTGCCAGCAGGCTAGGGACATTGGAAGCTTTCTTT. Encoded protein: CASRLGTLEAFF.